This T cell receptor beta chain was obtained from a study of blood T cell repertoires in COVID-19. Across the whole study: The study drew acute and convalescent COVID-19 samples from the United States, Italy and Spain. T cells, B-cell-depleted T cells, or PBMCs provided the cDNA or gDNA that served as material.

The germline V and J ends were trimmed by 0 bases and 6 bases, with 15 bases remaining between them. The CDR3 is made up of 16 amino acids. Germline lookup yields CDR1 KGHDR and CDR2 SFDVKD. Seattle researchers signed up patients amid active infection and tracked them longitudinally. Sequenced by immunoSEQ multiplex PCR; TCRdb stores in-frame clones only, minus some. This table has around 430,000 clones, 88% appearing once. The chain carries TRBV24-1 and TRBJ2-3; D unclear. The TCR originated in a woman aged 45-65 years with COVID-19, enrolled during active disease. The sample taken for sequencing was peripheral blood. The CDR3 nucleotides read TGTGCCACCAGTGATTTGTCGGTAGCTGGTCGGGATACGCAGTATTTT. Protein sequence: CATSDLSVAGRDTQYF.